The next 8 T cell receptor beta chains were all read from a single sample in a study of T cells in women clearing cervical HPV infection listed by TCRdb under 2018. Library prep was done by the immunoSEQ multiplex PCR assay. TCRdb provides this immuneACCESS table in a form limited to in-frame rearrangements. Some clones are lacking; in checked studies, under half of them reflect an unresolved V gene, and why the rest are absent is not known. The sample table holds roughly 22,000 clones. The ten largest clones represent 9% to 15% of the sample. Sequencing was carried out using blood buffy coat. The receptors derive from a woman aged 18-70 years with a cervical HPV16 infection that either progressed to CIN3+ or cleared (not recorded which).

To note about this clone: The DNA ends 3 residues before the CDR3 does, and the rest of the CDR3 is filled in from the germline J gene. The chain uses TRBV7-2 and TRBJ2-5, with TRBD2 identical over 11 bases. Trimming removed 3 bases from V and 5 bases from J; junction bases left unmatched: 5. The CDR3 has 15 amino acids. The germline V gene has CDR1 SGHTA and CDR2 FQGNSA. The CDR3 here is CASSFSGGDRETQYF. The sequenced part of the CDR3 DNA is TGTGCCAGCAGCTTTAGCGGGGGGGATAGGGAGACC.

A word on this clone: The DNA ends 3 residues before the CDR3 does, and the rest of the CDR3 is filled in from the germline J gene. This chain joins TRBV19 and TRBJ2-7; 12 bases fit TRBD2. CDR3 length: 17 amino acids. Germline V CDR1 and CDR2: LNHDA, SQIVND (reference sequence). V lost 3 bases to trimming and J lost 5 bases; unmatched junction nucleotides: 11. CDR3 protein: CASSIGASGGALNEQYF. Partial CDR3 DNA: TGTGCCAGTAGTATCGGGGCTAGCGGGGGGGCCCTTAACGAG.

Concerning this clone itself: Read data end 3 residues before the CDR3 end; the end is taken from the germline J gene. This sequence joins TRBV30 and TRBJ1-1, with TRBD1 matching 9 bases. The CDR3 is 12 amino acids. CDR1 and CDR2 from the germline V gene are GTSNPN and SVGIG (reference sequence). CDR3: CACGTGSSVAFF. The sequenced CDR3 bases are TGTGCCTGTGGGACAGGGTCGTCTGTA.

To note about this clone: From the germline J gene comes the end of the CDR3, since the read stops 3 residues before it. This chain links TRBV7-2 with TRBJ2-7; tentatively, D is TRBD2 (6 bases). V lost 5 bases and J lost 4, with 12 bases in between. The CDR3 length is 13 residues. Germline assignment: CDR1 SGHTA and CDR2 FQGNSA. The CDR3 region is CASSEGLPYEQYF. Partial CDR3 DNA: TGTGCCAGCAGCGAAGGACTACCTTACGAG.

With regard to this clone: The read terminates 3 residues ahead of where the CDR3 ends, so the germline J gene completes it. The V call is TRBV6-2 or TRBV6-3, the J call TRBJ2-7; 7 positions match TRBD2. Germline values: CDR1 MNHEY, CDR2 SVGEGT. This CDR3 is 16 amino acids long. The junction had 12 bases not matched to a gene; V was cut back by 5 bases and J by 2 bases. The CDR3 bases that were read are TGTGCCAGCAGTGAGTCCGATTTAGCGGGCCCCTACGAG. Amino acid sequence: CASSESDLAGPYE. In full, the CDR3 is CASSESDLAGPYEQYF.

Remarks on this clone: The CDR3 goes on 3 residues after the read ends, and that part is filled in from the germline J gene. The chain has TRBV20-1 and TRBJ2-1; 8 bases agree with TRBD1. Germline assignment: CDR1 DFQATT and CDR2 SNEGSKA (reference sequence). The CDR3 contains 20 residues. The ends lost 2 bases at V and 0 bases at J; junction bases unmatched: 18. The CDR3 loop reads CSARIPPGTGGFSSYNEQFF. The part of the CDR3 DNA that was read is TGCAGTGCTAGAATACCCCCCGGGACAGGTGGCTTCAGCTCCTACAATGAG.

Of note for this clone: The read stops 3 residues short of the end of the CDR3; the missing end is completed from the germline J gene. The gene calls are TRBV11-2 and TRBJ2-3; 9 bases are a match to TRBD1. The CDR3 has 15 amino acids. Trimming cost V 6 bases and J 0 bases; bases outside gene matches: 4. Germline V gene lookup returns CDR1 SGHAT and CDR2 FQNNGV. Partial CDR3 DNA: TGTGCCAGCAGGAAGACAGGGGGGAGCACAGATACG. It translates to CASRKTGGSTDT. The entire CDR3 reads CASRKTGGSTDTQYF.

The CDR3 spells CASSLDTRYTDTQYF. The CDR3 bases that were read are TGCGCCAGCAGCTTGGATACTAGATACACAGATACG. This chain uses TRBV5-1 with TRBJ2-3; possibly TRBD2 for D (5 bases). The CDR3 extends 3 residues past the end of the read, so its final part is completed from the germline J gene. Germline V lookup: CDR1 SGHRS, CDR2 YFSETQ. This CDR3 is 15 amino acids long. The V end lost 0 bases, the J end lost 2 bases, and 10 bases lay between the germline ends.